The 20 T cell receptor beta chains below come from one sample, sequenced in a study of OX40 agonist ivuxolimab in advanced cancers. Profiling relied on immunoSEQ multiplex PCR, and the TCRdb table lists in-frame clones only, not all of them. The sample holds roughly 50,000 clones; roughly 81% are singletons and the top ten take around 7.1%. This specimen was CD4+ or CD8+ T cells sorted from blood, taken in a trial of the OX40 agonist ivuxolimab. The receptors stem from an adult with an advanced solid tumor such as melanoma, head and neck, liver or kidney cancer.

The V gene is TRBV6-1, the J gene TRBJ2-7; no clear D gene. CDR3 size: 11 residues. Per germline, CDR1 MNHNS and CDR2 SASEGT. Trimming took off 5 bases at V and 7 bases at J, with 9 bases between the two ends. CDR3 nucleotides: TGTGCCAGCAGTTACCTCGCGGAGCAGTACTTC. Its protein product is CASSYLAEQYF.

The V and J genes are TRBV30 and TRBJ2-2, with a possible D match to TRBD2 (5 bases). V dropped 6 bases and J dropped 2 bases, with 13 bases sitting between them. The germline CDR1 and CDR2 sequences are GTSNPN and SVGIG (reference sequence). The CDR3 sequence is 14 residues long. The CDR3 DNA reads TGTGCCTGTTCGACGGGAATAAACACCGGGGAGCTGTTTTTT. Protein product: CACSTGINTGELFF.

V usage is TRBV11-2 and J usage is TRBJ2-1, with 9 nucleotides matching TRBD2. V lost 0 bases and J lost 13; bases outside the gene matches: 4. This CDR3 has 13 amino acids. Germline lookup yields CDR1 SGHAT and CDR2 FQNNGV. CDR3 nucleotide sequence: TGTGCCAGCAGCTTAGAGGTAGCGGGAGATCAGTTCTTC. Its translation is CASSLEVAGDQFF.

This chain uses TRBV19 with TRBJ1-6; no firm D call. Germline values: CDR1 LNHDA, CDR2 SQIVND (reference sequence). The length of the CDR3 is 15 residues. V lost 5 bases and J lost 6, with 14 bases in between. CDR3 DNA: TGTGCCAGTAGTCTATCTGGACGGATTAATTCACCCCTCCACTTT. Amino acid sequence: CASSLSGRINSPLHF.

The rearrangement joins TRBV7-2 to TRBJ2-7; D gene ambiguous. This CDR3 is 17 amino acids long. The ends were cut back, 2 bases at V and 2 bases at J, with 19 bases in the middle. Germline V gives CDR1 SGHTA, CDR2 FQGNSA. The CDR3 nucleotides are TGTGCCAGCAGCTTATTACCTATACTGGGAACAACCTACGAGCAGTACTTC. Translation gives CASSLLPILGTTYEQYF.

The chain links TRBV5-4 to TRBJ2-1; TRBD2 agrees at 11 bases. The CDR3 contains 16 residues. CDR1 and CDR2 from the germline V gene are SGHNT and YYREEE (reference sequence). Trimming took 3 bases from V and 4 from J; bases not matched to a gene: 6. CDR3 sequence: CASSSRRLAGYNEQFF. As DNA, the CDR3 is TGTGCCAGCAGCTCGCGGCGACTAGCGGGGTACAATGAGCAGTTCTTC.

In regard to this clone: The same CDR3 arises from other DNA sequences in this sample as well. The rearrangement uses TRBV6-5 and TRBJ2-7, with D unresolved. This CDR3 is built from 13 residues. Trimming stripped 2 bases from V and 1 base from J, with 6 bases between. Germline CDR1 reads MNHEY; CDR2 reads SVGAGI. The CDR3 nucleotides are TGTGCCAGCAGTTACCACGAGTCCTACGAGCAGTACTTC. This gives the protein CASSYHESYEQYF.

The chain employs TRBV6-6 and TRBJ2-2; D uncertain. Germline V gene sequence: CDR1 MNHNY, CDR2 SVGAGI (reference sequence). V shed 5 bases and J shed 7 bases, with 11 bases lying between them. This CDR3 region has 13 residues. Here the CDR3 reads CASSPGHYGELFF. The CDR3 coding sequence is TGTGCCAGCAGTCCGGGTCATTACGGGGAGCTGTTTTTT.

The chain employs TRBV6-5 and TRBJ1-4; the D gene is possibly TRBD1 (5 bases). Trimming stripped 4 bases from V and 7 bases from J, with 10 bases between. CDR1 is MNHEY and CDR2 is SVGAGI in the germline V gene. This CDR3 contains 13 residues. The CDR3 DNA reads as TGTGCCAGCAGTTCAGGGTGGGGTGAAAAACTGTTTTTT. Amino acid sequence: CASSSGWGEKLFF.

This clone appeared a few times. In DNA, the CDR3 is TGTGCCAGCGCTCTAGCGGGAGGGCCTCAACGCAACTCTGGGGCCAACGTCCTGACTTTC. It codes for CASALAGGPQRNSGANVLTF. The chain links TRBV2 to TRBJ2-6, with 12 bases that match TRBD2. Losses at the gene ends were 8 bases for V and 0 bases for J; bases not matched to a gene: 14. CDR1 SNHLY and CDR2 FYNNEI come from the germline V gene. The CDR3 extends over 20 amino acids.

This rearrangement joins TRBV30 to TRBJ1-5; maybe TRBD1 (5 bases). Germline CDR1 reads GTSNPN; CDR2 reads SVGIG (reference sequence). V was trimmed by 1 base and J by 4 bases, leaving 14 bases between them. The length of the CDR3 is 15 residues. The CDR3 sequence is CAWSAPEGVNQPQHF. The CDR3, as DNA: TGTGCCTGGAGTGCACCGGAAGGGGTTAATCAGCCCCAGCATTTT.

CDR3 region: CASRDRGVDEQYF. The DNA of the CDR3 is TGCGCCAGCCGCGACAGGGGGGTCGACGAGCAGTACTTC. V and J are TRBV5-1 and TRBJ2-7; TRBD1 agrees at 9 bases. Germline trimming cut 7 bases from V and 5 bases from J; bases unmatched to any gene: 7. Germline loops: CDR1 SGHRS, CDR2 YFSETQ. This CDR3 has 13 residues. Together with reference TRBV5-1 and TRBJ2-7, the CDR3 gives the full variable domain: KAGVTQTPRYLIKTRGQQVTLSCSPISGHRSVSWYQQTPGQGLQFLFEYFSETQRNKGNFPGRFSGRQFSNSRSEMNVSTLELGDSALYLCASRDRGVDEQYFGPGTRLTVT.

V gene TRBV18 combines with J gene TRBJ2-1, with D maybe TRBD2 (5 bases). The CDR3 length is 14 residues. CDR1 and CDR2 (germline): KGHSH, LQKENI. V lost 0 bases to trimming and J lost 6 bases, with 9 bases between them. The CDR3 DNA reads as TGTGCCAGCTCACCACCGATCGGGGTCAATGAGCAGTTCTTC. Its protein product is CASSPPIGVNEQFF.

This clone was counted a few times. This rearrangement joins TRBV7-7 to TRBJ2-7, with 11 positions matching TRBD2. Per the germline V gene, CDR1 is SSHAT and CDR2 is FNYEAQ (reference sequence). Losses at the gene ends were 7 bases for V and 2 bases for J; bases not matched to a gene: 19. CDR3 length equals 19 residues. The CDR3 loop is CASTTGDLTSGGGPYEQYF. The CDR3 DNA sequence: TGTGCCAGCACCACAGGGGACTTAACTAGCGGGGGAGGACCCTACGAGCAGTACTTC.

This clone has a single count. V is TRBV4-3 and J is TRBJ2-1; weak D call: TRBD2 (5 bases). Trimming took 1 base from V and 8 from J, leaving 18 bases between them. The CDR3 loop spans 16 amino acids. Germline V gene data show CDR1 as LGHNA and CDR2 as YSLEER. DNA of the CDR3: TGCGCCAGCAGCCAAGCCATCGGACTTAGTGGTGATGAGCAGTTCTTC. Amino acid sequence: CASSQAIGLSGDEQFF.

The J gene is TRBJ2-1, the V gene TRBV25-1; D remains ambiguous. Deletions cut 3 bases from V and 15 bases from J, with 12 bases between. Germline values: CDR1 MGHDK, CDR2 SYGVNS. The CDR3 has 11 amino acids. CDR3 residues: CASSESPTWFF. Here the CDR3 DNA reads TGTGCCAGCAGTGAGTCCCCTACCTGGTTCTTC.

The chain joins TRBV30 to TRBJ1-1; D is undetermined. This CDR3 is built from 11 residues. Germline V lookup: CDR1 GTSNPN, CDR2 SVGIG (reference sequence). V was pared by 7 bases and J by 8 bases, with 14 bases between. CDR3 nucleotide sequence: TGTGCCTCGTCTTGGAGCAGGGAAGCTTTCTTT. It is translated as CASSWSREAFF.

The chain links TRBV5-8 to TRBJ1-5, with 8 nucleotides matching TRBD1. The J segment lost 2 bases and the V segment lost 3 bases, leaving 4 bases of the junction unmatched. The CDR3 contains 15 residues. Germline V gene data show CDR1 as SGHTS and CDR2 as YDEGEE. CDR3 nucleotide sequence: TGTGCCAGCAGCTGGACAGGGATGGGCAATCAGCCCCAGCATTTT. This codes for CASSWTGMGNQPQHF. Full variable domain (rest looked up from reference TRBV5-8 and TRBJ1-5): EAGVTQSPTHLIKTRGQQATLRCSPISGHTSVYWYQQALGLGLQFLLWYDEGEERNRGNFPPRFSGRQFPNYSSELNVNALELEDSALYLCASSWTGMGNQPQHFGDGTRLSIL.

The chain recombines TRBV27 with TRBJ1-2, with TRBD1 identical over 8 bases. The J segment lost 5 bases and the V segment lost 1 base, leaving 6 bases of the junction unmatched. The CDR3 is 15 amino acids. Germline V lookup: CDR1 MNHEY, CDR2 SMNVEV (reference sequence). The CDR3 loop is CASSLFGQGEYGYTF. In nucleotides, the CDR3 is TGTGCCAGCAGTTTATTTGGACAGGGCGAGTATGGCTACACCTTC.

The V and J genes are TRBV5-1 and TRBJ2-7; 7 bases are a match to TRBD1. The CDR3 contains 14 residues. V lost 0 bases and J lost 1; bases outside the gene matches: 1. Germline V gives CDR1 SGHRS, CDR2 YFSETQ. The CDR3 is CASSLEGASYEQYF. The CDR3 bases are TGCGCCAGCAGCTTGGAGGGGGCGTCCTACGAGCAGTACTTC.